This TCR beta chain was observed in a study of T cells in Graves' hyperthyroidism and ophthalmopathy (dated by TCRdb to the late 2010s). For the study in its entirety: Peripheral blood was sampled at the time of initial diagnosis, prior to any treatment. According to the paper, TCR Vbeta CDR3 sequencing was carried out on some 140 peripheral blood samples, which came from 40 to 45 ophthalmopathy, around 74 hyperthyroidism and some 17 progressor patients. Thyroid tissue and blood T-cell repertoires from roughly 6 Graves' hyperthyroidism patients were also compared in the study. Prospective prediction of ophthalmopathy was tested in an independent validation cohort consisting of about 20 hyperthyroidism patients and about 17 patients who later progressed to ophthalmopathy. To identify distinguishing TCR V-J signatures, a discovery cohort of about a hundred patients was used, comprising fewer than 45 with Graves' ophthalmopathy and around 60 with stable Graves' hyperthyroidism. For training and testing, the roughly 100 patients in the discovery cohort were randomly divided in a 7:3 ratio. After blood sampling, hyperthyroidism patients were treated with methimazole at a starting dose of 30 mg daily, and ophthalmopathy patients were treated with high-dose intravenous methylprednisolone.

CDR1 and CDR2, per the germline V gene (reference sequence), are DFQATT and SNEGSKA. Clipping removes 0 bases from V and 8 bases from J, with 30 as the unmatched junction base count. The CDR3 covers 22 residues, taking in both the cysteine and the phenylalanine. Only the CDR3 part of the read is kept: 66 bases, read in frame from the first base. Beyond this particular receptor, the publication reports: In validation, progression to ophthalmopathy was predicted by the model with around 70% sensitivity and 72% to 85% specificity, a median of approximately 6.5 months before onset. A model built on a 13 V-J signature distinguished ophthalmopathy from stable hyperthyroidism, reaching about 88% sensitivity and about 81% specificity in cross-validation and 80%/75% in testing. Most expanded thyroid clonotypes (frequency above 0.001) were also found in blood, which suggests that blood repertoires may mirror thyroid immune responses. Sample size was not statistically predetermined, and blinding of investigators to group allocation was not performed.

The TCR beta CDR3 regions were amplified from the RNA transcripts. The TCR CDR3 was subjected to a first round of RT-PCR using the HTBI primer set and the Qiagen OneStep RT-PCR kit. A second multiplex PCR round built the libraries, followed by size selection and purification. The libraries were sequenced on an Illumina HiSeq2000 using paired-end 100 bp reads. The authors' pipeline ran thus. SOAPnuke was used to process the raw data, removing reads that contained adapters or uncalled bases, had a mean Phred below 15, or lacked an exact match to the constant primer or identifier. High-quality paired reads were merged using COPE v1.2.5, and each unique nucleotide sequence was defined as a clonotype. MiTCR v1.1 was used to align clonotypes to the IMGT TRBV, TRBD and TRBJ reference segments. The analysis included only V-J combinations with a frequency above 0.0001, which together covered around 99% of the repertoires. A TCS score was defined as the ratio between F50 (clonal expansion) and ExV (chaos), using BLOSUM62-based TCRdist between CDR3 peptides within each V-J. Welch's t-statistics and random forest reduced fewer than 600 V-J features to some 14, which were used in a naive Bayes classifier (R e1071). TCRdb redid the processing of the public reads, applying fastp at Q25 and MiXCR, and retained in-frame beta chains. Each record represents a unique CDR3 protein, reported with the most common genes and DNA among its rows. These V and J calls derive from TCRdb rather than the authors' analysis. A total of about 710,000 distinct CDR3 sequences appear in this sample, roughly 15% of them only once. The ten top clones hold around 7.7% of the sample.

In the case of this clonotype: The target of this receptor is not known. No much larger clonotype is one base removed from it; base qualities were not supplied.

A patient counted as having stable Graves' hyperthyroidism if no progression to ophthalmopathy occurred over 18 months of follow-up. Hyperthyroidism patients were aged 18 to 65 years and newly diagnosed, with disease duration of less than 2 months. Any patient with an uncontrolled infection, another autoimmune disease, pregnancy or lactation was excluded. Diagnoses were based on clinical symptoms, serum thyroxine and TRAb, thyroid ultrasound and orbital computed tomography. PBMCs were isolated from roughly 10 ml of fresh peripheral blood by Ficoll-Paque density gradient centrifugation. Trizol reagent was used to extract total RNA, and RNA quality was then checked on an Agilent 2100 Bioanalyzer.

This TCR derives from a man aged 18-30 years with Graves' hyperthyroidism. The sample was blood. The chain is encoded by TRBV20-1 joined to TRBJ2-1; 8 middle bases align to TRBD1. The DNA sequence is given as TGCAGTGCTAGAGATATAGGGACAGGCTCGGTCCGGGACTCCACACCTCTGGATGAGCAGTTCTTC. Translated, this is CSARDIGTGSVRDSTPLDEQFF.